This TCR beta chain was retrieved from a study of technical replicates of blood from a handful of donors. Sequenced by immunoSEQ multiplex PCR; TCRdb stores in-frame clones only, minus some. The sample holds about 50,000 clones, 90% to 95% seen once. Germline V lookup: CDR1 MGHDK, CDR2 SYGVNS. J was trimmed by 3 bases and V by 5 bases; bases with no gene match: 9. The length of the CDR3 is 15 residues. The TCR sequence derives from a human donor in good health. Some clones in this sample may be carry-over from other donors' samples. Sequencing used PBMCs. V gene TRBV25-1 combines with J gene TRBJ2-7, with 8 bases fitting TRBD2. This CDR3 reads CASSQGLAGVYEQYF. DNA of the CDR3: TGTGCCAGCAGTCAAGGGCTAGCGGGTGTCTACGAGCAGTACTTC.